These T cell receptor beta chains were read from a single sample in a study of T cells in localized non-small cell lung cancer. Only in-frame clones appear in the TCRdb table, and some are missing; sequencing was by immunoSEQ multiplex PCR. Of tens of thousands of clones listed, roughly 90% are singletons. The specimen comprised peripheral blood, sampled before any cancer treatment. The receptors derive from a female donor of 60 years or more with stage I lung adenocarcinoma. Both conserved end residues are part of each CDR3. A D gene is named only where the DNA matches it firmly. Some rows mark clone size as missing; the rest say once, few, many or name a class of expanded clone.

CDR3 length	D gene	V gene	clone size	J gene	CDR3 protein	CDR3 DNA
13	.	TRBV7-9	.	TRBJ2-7	CASSKQGLGEQYF	TGTGCCAGCAGTAAACAGGGTCTTGGCGAGCAGTACTTC
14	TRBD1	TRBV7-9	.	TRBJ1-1	CASSETGLDTEAFF	TGTGCCAGCAGCGAGACAGGGCTGGACACTGAAGCTTTCTTT
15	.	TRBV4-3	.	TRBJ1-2	CASSQGTAVDYGYTF	TGCGCCAGCAGCCAAGGCACAGCGGTCGACTATGGCTACACCTTC
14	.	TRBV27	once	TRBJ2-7	CASSLVGNSYEQYF	TGTGCCAGCAGTTTGGTGGGGAACTCCTACGAGCAGTACTTC
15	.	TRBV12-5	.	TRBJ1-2	CASGLTTGRGNGYTF	TGTGCTAGTGGTTTGACAACAGGGAGAGGGAATGGCTACACCTTC
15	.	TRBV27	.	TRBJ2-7	CASSVRDRDYYEQYF	TGTGCCAGCAGTGTCCGGGACCGAGACTACTACGAGCAGTACTTC
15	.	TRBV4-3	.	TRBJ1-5	CASSQGHLGNQPQHF	TGCGCCAGCAGCCAAGGGCACTTAGGAAATCAGCCCCAGCATTTT
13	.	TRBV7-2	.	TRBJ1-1	CASSLVSQPAAFF	TGTGCCAGCAGCTTAGTAAGCCAGCCGGCAGCTTTCTTT
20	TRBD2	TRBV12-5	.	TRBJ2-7	CASGLSPMSGASGVPYEQYF	TGTGCTAGTGGTTTGTCCCCGATGTCGGGGGCTAGCGGGGTACCCTACGAGCAGTACTTC
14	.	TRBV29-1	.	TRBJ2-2	CSVEAPPGTGELFF	TGCAGCGTTGAGGCTCCCCCGGGCACCGGGGAGCTGTTTTTT
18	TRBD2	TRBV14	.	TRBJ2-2	CASSRRELAGLLTGELFF	TGTGCCAGCAGCAGACGGGAGCTAGCGGGGTTGCTCACCGGGGAGCTGTTTTTT
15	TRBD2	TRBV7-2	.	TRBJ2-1	CASSLLAGGNNEQFF	TGTGCCAGCAGCCTTCTAGCGGGGGGGAACAATGAGCAGTTCTTC
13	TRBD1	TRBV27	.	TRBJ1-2	CASRMTGYYGYTF	TGTGCCAGCAGGATGACAGGGTACTATGGCTACACCTTC
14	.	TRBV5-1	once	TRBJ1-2	CASSLGGENYGYTF	TGCGCCAGCAGCTTAGGTGGGGAAAACTATGGCTACACCTTC
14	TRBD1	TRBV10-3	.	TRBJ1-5	CAISEGTVTQPQHF	TGTGCCATCAGTGAGGGGACAGTAACTCAGCCCCAGCATTTT
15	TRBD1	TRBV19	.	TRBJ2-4	CASSIQGAAKNIQYF	TGTGCCAGTAGTATACAGGGGGCTGCCAAAAACATTCAGTACTTC
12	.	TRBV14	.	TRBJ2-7	CASSEQGYEQYF	TGTGCCAGCAGCGAACAGGGCTACGAGCAGTACTTC
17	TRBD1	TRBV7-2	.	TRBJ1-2	CASKLLGDSILSYGYTF	TGTGCCAGCAAACTTCTTGGGGACAGTATCCTATCCTATGGCTACACCTTC